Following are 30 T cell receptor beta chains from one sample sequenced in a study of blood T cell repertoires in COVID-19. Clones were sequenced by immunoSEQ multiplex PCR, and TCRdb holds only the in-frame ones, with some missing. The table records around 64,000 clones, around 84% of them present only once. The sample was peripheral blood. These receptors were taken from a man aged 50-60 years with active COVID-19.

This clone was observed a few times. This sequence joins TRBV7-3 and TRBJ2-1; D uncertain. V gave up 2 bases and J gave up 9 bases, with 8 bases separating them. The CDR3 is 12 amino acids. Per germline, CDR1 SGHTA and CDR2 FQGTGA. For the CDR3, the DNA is TGTGCCAGCAGCTTATCAGGAACTGAGCAGTTCTTC. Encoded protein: CASSLSGTEQFF.

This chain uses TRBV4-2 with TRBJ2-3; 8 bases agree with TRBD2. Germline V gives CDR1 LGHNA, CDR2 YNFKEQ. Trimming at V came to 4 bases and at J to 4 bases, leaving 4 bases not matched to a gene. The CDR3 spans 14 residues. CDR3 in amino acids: CASSPSGSSDTQYF. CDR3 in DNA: TGTGCCAGCAGCCCCAGCGGGAGCTCAGATACGCAGTATTTT.

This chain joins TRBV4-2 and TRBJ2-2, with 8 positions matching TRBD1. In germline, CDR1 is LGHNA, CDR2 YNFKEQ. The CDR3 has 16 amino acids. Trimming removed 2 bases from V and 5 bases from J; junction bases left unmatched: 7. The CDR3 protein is CASSQSTGGVTGELFF. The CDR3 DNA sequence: TGTGCCAGCAGCCAATCTACAGGGGGTGTGACCGGGGAGCTGTTTTTT.

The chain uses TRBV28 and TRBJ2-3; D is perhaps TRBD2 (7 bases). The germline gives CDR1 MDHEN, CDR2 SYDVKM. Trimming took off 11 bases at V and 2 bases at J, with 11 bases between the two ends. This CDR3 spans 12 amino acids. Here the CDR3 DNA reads TGTGCCTGCGGGGGCCCCACAGATACGCAGTATTTT. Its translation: CACGGPTDTQYF.

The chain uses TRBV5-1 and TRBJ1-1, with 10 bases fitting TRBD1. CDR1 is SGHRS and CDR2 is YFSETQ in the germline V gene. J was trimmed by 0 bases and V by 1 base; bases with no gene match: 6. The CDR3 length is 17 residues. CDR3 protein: CASSLIGQGGMNTEAFF. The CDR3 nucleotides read TGCGCCAGCAGCTTGATAGGACAGGGGGGTATGAACACTGAAGCTTTCTTT.

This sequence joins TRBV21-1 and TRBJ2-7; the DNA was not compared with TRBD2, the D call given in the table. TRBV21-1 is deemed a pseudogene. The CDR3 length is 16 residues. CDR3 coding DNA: TGTGCCAGCAGCAATCAAAGACTAGCGACCACCTACGAGCAGTACTTC. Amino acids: CASSNQRLATTYEQYF.

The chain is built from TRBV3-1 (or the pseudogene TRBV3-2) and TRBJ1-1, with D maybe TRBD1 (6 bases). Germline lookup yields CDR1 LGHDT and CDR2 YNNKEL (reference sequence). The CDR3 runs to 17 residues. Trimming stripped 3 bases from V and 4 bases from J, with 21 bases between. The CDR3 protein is CASSHVVRSGGPTEAFF. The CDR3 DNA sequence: TGTGCCAGCAGCCACGTGGTACGGTCGGGGGGCCCCACTGAAGCTTTCTTT.

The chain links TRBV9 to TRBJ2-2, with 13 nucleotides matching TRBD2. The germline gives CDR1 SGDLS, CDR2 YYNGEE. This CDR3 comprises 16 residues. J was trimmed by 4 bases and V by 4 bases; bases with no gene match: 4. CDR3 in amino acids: CASSRTSGGGTGELFF. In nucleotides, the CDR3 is TGTGCCAGCAGCCGCACTAGCGGGGGGGGCACCGGGGAGCTGTTTTTT. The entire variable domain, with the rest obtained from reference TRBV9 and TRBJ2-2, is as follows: DSGVTQTPKHLITATGQRVTLRCSPRSGDLSVYWYQQSLDQGLQFLIQYYNGEERAKGNILERFSAQQFPDLHSELNLSSLELGDSALYFCASSRTSGGGTGELFFGEGSRLTVL.

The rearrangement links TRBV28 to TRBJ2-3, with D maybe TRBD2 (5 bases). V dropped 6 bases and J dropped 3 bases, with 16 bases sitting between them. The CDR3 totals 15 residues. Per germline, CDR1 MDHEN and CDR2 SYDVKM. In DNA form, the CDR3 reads TGTGCCAGCAGATTAGAGTGGGAGAGGACAGATACGCAGTATTTT. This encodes CASRLEWERTDTQYF.

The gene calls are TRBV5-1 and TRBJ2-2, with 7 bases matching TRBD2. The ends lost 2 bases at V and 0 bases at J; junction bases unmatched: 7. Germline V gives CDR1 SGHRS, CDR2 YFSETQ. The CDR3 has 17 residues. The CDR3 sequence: CASSFLGLDANTGELFF. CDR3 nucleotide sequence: TGCGCCAGCAGCTTTTTAGGACTAGACGCGAACACCGGGGAGCTGTTTTTT.

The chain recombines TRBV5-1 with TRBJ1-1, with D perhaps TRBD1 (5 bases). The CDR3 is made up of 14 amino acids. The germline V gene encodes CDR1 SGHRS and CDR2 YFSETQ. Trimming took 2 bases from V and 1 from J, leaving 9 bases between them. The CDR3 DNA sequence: TGCGCCAGCAGCTTCCAGGGATCGAACACTGAAGCTTTCTTT. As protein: CASSFQGSNTEAFF.

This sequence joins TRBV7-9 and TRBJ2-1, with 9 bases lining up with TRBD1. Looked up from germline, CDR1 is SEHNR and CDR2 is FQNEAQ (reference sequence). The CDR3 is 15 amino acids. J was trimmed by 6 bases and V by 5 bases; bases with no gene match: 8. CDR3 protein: CASSSYRGQGNEQFF. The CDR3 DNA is TGTGCCAGCAGCAGCTACAGGGGGCAGGGCAATGAGCAGTTCTTC. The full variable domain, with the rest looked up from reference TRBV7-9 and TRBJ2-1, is DTGVSQNPRHKITKRGQNVTFRCDPISEHNRLYWYRQTLGQGPEFLTYFQNEAQLEKSRLLSDRFSAERPKGSFSTLEIQRTEQGDSAMYLCASSSYRGQGNEQFFGPGTRLTVL.

The CDR3 loop is CASSQSGTVNPQGAEQFF. CDR3 DNA sequence: TGTGCCAGCAGCCAGTCCGGGACAGTGAATCCTCAGGGGGCTGAGCAGTTCTTC. The V gene is TRBV7-3, the J gene TRBJ2-1; TRBD1 matches 8 bases. J was trimmed by 9 bases and V by 5 bases; bases with no gene match: 21. Germline CDR1 reads SGHTA; CDR2 reads FQGTGA. The CDR3 contains 18 residues.

Here the CDR3 DNA reads TGCGCCAGCAGCTCTAGCGGGGGGGCCGGGATAAGAGATACGCAGTATTTT. Translated: CASSSSGGAGIRDTQYF. The rearrangement links TRBV5-1 to TRBJ2-3; 12 nucleotides align to TRBD2. Trimming took 3 bases from V and 5 from J; bases not matched to a gene: 10. Germline V CDR1 and CDR2: SGHRS, YFSETQ. The CDR3 has 17 residues.

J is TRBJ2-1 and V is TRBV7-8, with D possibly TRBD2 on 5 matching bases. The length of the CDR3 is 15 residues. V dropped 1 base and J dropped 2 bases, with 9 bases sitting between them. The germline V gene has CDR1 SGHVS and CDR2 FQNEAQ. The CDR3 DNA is TGTGCCAGCAGCTTAGAGCTAGCCCCCTACAATGAGCAGTTCTTC. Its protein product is CASSLELAPYNEQFF.

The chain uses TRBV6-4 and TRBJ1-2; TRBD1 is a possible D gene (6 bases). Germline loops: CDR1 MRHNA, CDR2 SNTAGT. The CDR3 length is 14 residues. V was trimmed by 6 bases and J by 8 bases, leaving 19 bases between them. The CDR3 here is CASSPGVGLGGYTF. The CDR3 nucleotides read TGTGCCAGCAGCCCAGGGGTGGGCCTGGGGGGCTACACCTTC.

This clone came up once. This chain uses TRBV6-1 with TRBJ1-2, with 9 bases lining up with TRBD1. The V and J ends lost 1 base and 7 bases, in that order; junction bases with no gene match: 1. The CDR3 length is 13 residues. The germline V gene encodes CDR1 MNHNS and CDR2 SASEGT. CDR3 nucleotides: TGTGCCAGCAGTGAAGGACAGGGGGGTGGCTACACCTTC. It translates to CASSEGQGGGYTF.

The CDR3 DNA reads TGTGCCAGCAGCTCAGGCGGGAGCTCTGGGGCCAACGTCCTGACTTTC. The encoded protein is CASSSGGSSGANVLTF. The rearrangement links TRBV7-9 to TRBJ2-6; 7 positions agree with TRBD2. This CDR3 region has 16 residues. The J segment lost 0 bases and the V segment lost 4 bases, leaving 3 bases of the junction unmatched. Germline V gene data show CDR1 as SEHNR and CDR2 as FQNEAQ (reference sequence).

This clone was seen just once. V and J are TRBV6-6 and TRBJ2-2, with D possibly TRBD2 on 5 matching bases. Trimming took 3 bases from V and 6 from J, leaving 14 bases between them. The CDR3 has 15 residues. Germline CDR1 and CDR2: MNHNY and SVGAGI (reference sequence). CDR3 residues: CASSYSRSGAGELFF. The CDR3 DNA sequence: TGTGCCAGCAGTTATTCTCGCAGCGGAGCCGGGGAGCTGTTTTTT.

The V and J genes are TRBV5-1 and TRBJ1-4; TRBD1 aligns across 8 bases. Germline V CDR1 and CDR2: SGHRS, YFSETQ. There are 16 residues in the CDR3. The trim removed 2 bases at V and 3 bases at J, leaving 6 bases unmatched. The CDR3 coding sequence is TGCGCCAGCAGCTTTGACTTGGACAGGGCTAATGAAAAACTGTTTTTT. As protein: CASSFDLDRANEKLFF.

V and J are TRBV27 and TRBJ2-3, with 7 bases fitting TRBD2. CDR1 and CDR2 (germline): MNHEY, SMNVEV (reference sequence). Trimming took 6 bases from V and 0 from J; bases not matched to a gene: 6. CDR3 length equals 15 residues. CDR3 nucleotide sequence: TGTGCCAGCAGGGGAGGGATCGTAAGCACAGATACGCAGTATTTT. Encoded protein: CASRGGIVSTDTQYF.

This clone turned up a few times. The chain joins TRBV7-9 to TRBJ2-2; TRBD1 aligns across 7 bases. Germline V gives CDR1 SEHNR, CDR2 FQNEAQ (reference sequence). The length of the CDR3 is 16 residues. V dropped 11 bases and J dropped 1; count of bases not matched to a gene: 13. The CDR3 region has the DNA TGTGCCGGGAGAGAACCGAGGACAGGGAACACCGGGGAGCTGTTTTTT. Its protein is CAGREPRTGNTGELFF.

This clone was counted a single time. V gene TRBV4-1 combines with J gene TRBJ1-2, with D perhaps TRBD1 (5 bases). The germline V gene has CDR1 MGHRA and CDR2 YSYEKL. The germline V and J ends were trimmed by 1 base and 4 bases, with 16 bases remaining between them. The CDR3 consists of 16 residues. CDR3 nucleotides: TGCGCCAGCAGCCAAGTGGGACGGGGGAAAGGCTATGGCTACACCTTC. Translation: CASSQVGRGKGYGYTF.

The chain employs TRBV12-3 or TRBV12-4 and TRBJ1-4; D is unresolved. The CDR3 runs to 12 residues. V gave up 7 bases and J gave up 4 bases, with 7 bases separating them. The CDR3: CASKQVNEKLFF. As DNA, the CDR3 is TGTGCCAGCAAGCAGGTTAATGAAAAACTGTTTTTT.

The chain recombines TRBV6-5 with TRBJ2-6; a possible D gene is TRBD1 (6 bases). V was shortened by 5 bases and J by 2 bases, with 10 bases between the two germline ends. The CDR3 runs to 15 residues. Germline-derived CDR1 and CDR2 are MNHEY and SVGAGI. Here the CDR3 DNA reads TGTGCCAGCAGTCCACAGGGTACTGGGGCCAACGTCCTGACTTTC. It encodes CASSPQGTGANVLTF.

For the CDR3, the DNA is TGTGCCAGCAGCTCATCGACTGGGGAGCAGTACTTC. Translation gives CASSSSTGEQYF. The J gene is TRBJ2-7, the V gene TRBV7-3; D is uncertain. Germline V CDR1 and CDR2: SGHTA, FQGTGA. CDR3 length equals 12 residues. V was shortened by 4 bases and J by 7 bases, with 11 bases between the two germline ends.

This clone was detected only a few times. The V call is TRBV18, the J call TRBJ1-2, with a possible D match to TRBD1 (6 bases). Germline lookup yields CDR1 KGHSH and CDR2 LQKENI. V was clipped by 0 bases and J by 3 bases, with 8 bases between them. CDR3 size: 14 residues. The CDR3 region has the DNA TGTGCCAGCTCACCACCGAGGACAGACTATGGCTACACCTTC. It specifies CASSPPRTDYGYTF.

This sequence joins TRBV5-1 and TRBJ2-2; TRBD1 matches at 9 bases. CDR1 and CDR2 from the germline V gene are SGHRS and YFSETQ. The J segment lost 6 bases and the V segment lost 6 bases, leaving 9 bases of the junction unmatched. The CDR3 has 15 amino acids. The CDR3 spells CASTWDRDVPGELFF. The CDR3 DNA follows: TGCGCCAGCACCTGGGACAGGGACGTTCCCGGGGAGCTGTTTTTT.

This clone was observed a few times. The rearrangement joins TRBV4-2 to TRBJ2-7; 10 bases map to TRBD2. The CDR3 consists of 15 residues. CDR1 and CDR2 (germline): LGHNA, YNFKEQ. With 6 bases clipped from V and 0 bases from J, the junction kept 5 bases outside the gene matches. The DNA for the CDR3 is TGTGCCAGCAGTCCTGGACTAGCGGTCTCCTACGAGCAGTACTTC. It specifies CASSPGLAVSYEQYF.

The CDR3 nucleotides are TGTGCCAGCAGTCCCCACAGTAGGCCTGGGGCCAACGTCCTGACTTTC. It specifies CASSPHSRPGANVLTF. The chain joins TRBV27 to TRBJ2-6; D call uncertain. V shed 5 bases and J shed 2 bases, with 13 bases lying between them. The germline CDR1 and CDR2 sequences are MNHEY and SMNVEV (reference sequence). The CDR3 spans 16 residues.